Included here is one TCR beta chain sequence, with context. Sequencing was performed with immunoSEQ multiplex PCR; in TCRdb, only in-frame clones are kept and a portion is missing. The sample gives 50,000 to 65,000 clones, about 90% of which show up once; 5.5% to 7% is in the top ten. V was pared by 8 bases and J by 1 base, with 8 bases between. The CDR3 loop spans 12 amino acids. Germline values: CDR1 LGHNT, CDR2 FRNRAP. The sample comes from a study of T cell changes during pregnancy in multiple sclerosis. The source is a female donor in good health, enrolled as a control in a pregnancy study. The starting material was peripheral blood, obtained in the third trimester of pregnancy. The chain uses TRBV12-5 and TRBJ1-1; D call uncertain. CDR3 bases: TGTGCTAGTTCTCTGAGGAACACTGAAGCTTTCTTT. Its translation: CASSLRNTEAFF.